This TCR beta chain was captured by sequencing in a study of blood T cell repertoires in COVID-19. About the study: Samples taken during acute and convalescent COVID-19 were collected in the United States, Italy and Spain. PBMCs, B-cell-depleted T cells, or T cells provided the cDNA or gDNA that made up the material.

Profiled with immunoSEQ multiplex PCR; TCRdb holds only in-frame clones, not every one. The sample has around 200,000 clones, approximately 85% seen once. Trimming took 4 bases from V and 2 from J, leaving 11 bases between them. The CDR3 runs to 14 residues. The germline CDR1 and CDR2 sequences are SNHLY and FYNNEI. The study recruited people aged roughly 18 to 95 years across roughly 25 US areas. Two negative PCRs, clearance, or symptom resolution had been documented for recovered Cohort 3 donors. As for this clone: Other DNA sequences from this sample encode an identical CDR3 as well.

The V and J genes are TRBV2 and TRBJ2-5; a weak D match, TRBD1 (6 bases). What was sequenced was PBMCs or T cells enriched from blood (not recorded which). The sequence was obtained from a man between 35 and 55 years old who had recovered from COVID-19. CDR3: CASSATGKQETQYF. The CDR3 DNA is TGTGCCAGCAGTGCAACAGGGAAGCAAGAGACCCAGTACTTC.